The clone carrying this T cell receptor beta chain was observed a handful of times. The data were obtained in a study of blood T cell repertoires in COVID-19. The table came from immunoSEQ multiplex PCR; TCRdb's copy has only in-frame clones and leaves some out. The data contain approximately 140,000 clones, around 87% of them singletons. This CDR3 has 14 residues. Germline V lookup: CDR1 MNHNY, CDR2 SVGAGI (reference sequence). The ends were cut back, 2 bases at V and 0 bases at J, with 5 bases in the middle. Sequenced material: PBMCs or T cells enriched from blood (not recorded which). The V gene is TRBV6-6, the J gene TRBJ1-3; D gene unclear. This TCR came from a woman aged 35 to 49 who had been exposed to COVID-19. This CDR3 is CASSYVASGNTIYF. DNA of the CDR3: TGTGCCAGCAGTTACGTAGCCTCTGGAAACACCATATATTTT.